A single sample gave rise to the 25 T cell receptor beta chains below, sequenced in a study of blood T cells in healthy people across ages. PCR was performed a second time for about 7 to 12 cycles using a sample-barcoded 5' primer and a J-beta primer mix. TCRdb redid the calling of the 5' RACE reads with MiXCR, one entry per CDR3 protein. The table lists approximately 1.5 million distinct CDR3 sequences, about 31% of them singletons. The sample comprised blood. Source of these receptors: a woman in her 30s in good health.

V usage is TRBV6-1 and J usage is TRBJ2-1, with D possibly TRBD2 on 5 matching bases. Germline V gives CDR1 MNHNS, CDR2 SASEGT. The V end was cut by 1 base, the J end by 6 bases, with 13 bases between. The CDR3 contains 15 residues. CDR3 amino acids: CASSEERVFVNEQFF. In DNA, the CDR3 is TGTGCCAGCAGTGAAGAGAGGGTTTTTGTCAATGAGCAGTTCTTC.

As to this clonotype: A much more abundant neighbour one base away suggests this may be a read error. The DNA of the CDR3 is TGTGCCAGCAGTGTTTCAGGGGTCCGCACAGATACGCAGTGTTTT. It is translated as CASSVSGVRTDTQCF. V is TRBV6-1 and J is TRBJ2-3; TRBD1 might be the D (6 bases). The V gene's germline CDR1 is MNHNS and CDR2 SASEGT. The CDR3 has 15 residues.

This clonotype was seen a few times. The rearrangement links TRBV7-9 to TRBJ2-7; D is ambiguous. The CDR3 has 14 amino acids. Germline loops: CDR1 SEHNR, CDR2 FQNEAQ (reference sequence). V was trimmed by 2 bases and J by 5 bases, leaving 13 bases between them. The CDR3 nucleotides are TGTGCCAGCAGCTTATCCTTATATCCCCACGAGCAGTACTTC. The encoded protein is CASSLSLYPHEQYF.

This chain links TRBV21-1 with TRBJ1-2; the DNA was not compared with TRBD1, the D call given in the table. TRBV21-1 counts as a pseudogene. This CDR3 has 14 residues. CDR3 sequence: CASSKMWAGHGYTF. As DNA, the CDR3 is TGTGCCAGCAGCAAAATGTGGGCAGGGCATGGCTACACCTTC.

This clonotype has just a few counts. CDR3 sequence: CASSLGLGVNGNQPQHF. Here the CDR3 DNA reads TGTGCCAGCAGCTTAGGTTTGGGGGTGAACGGCAATCAGCCCCAGCATTTT. The chain couples TRBV11-2 to TRBJ1-5; maybe TRBD1 (5 bases). V lost 1 base and J 2 bases, leaving 15 bases between the germline ends. Germline lookup yields CDR1 SGHAT and CDR2 FQNNGV. This CDR3 has 17 amino acids.

This rearrangement joins TRBV5-6 to TRBJ2-1; 9 bases map to TRBD2. From germline, CDR1 is SGHDT and CDR2 YYEEEE. Trimming took 3 bases from V and 6 from J; bases not matched to a gene: 10. This CDR3 comprises 16 residues. The CDR3: CASSWGAGGSRNEQFF. In nucleotides, the CDR3 is TGTGCCAGCAGCTGGGGAGCGGGGGGTTCTCGCAATGAGCAGTTCTTC.

With respect to this clonotype: This may arise from a read error, as a much more abundant clone is one base away. The J gene is TRBJ1-5, the V gene TRBV20-1; 8 nucleotides match TRBD1. CDR1 is DFQATT and CDR2 is SNEGSKA in the germline V gene (reference sequence). Trimming cost V 4 bases and J 9 bases; bases outside gene matches: 11. This CDR3 region has 14 residues. CDR3 in DNA: TGCAGTGCTATTGGGGACAGGTTGGGCGGGCCCCAGCATTTT. Translated: CSAIGDRLGGPQHF.

V gene TRBV5-1 combines with J gene TRBJ2-7; D possibly uses TRBD1 or TRBD2 (5 bases each). This CDR3 comprises 16 residues. Germline CDR1 SGHRS, CDR2 YFSETQ. Trimming removed 0 bases at V and 1 base at J, with 14 bases between. The CDR3 DNA is TGCGCCAGCAGCTTGGAAGCAGGGTGGACTTCCTACGAGCAGTACTTC. This sequence encodes CASSLEAGWTSYEQYF.

This chain joins TRBV20-1 and TRBJ1-2; the D is unclear. CDR1 DFQATT and CDR2 SNEGSKA come from the germline V gene (reference sequence). This CDR3 is built from 13 residues. V lost 6 bases, J lost 13 bases, and 24 bases lay in between. This CDR3 is CSAPMQQNYGSTF. CDR3 nucleotides: TGCAGTGCCCCCATGCAACAAAACTATGGCAGCACCTTC.

In this sample, this clonotype turned up a few times. This sequence joins TRBV7-3 and TRBJ1-6, with 7 bases lining up with TRBD1. The CDR3 extends over 18 amino acids. CDR1 and CDR2 from the germline V gene are SGHTA and FQGTGA. V lost 1 base, J lost 10 bases, and 16 bases stayed unmatched. The CDR3 loop reads CASSLKRQGLNSYSPLHF. In DNA form, the CDR3 reads TGTGCCAGCAGCTTAAAACGACAGGGACTTAACAGCTACTCACCCCTCCACTTT.

The chain combines TRBV12-3 or TRBV12-4 with TRBJ2-1, with D maybe TRBD2 (7 bases). The CDR3 consists of 16 residues. Trimming took off 3 bases at V and 5 bases at J, with 17 bases between the two ends. CDR3 loop: CASSFPSGGHHNEQFF. In DNA form, the CDR3 reads TGTGCCAGCAGTTTTCCCTCGGGGGGCCACCACAATGAGCAGTTCTTC.

The rearrangement links TRBV7-8 to TRBJ1-6; D may be TRBD1 (6 bases). Trimming removed 5 bases at V and 6 bases at J, with 14 bases between. The CDR3 has 15 amino acids. From germline, CDR1 is SGHVS and CDR2 FQNEAQ. The CDR3, as DNA: TGTGCCAGCAGCGGACTGGACAGTGGTAATTCACCCCTCCACTTT. Translating it yields CASSGLDSGNSPLHF.

There are a few counts of this clonotype. The chain links TRBV7-9 to TRBJ1-4; a possible D gene is TRBD1 (5 bases). The germline V and J ends were trimmed by 5 bases and 5 bases, with 9 bases remaining between them. Germline loops: CDR1 SEHNR, CDR2 FQNEAQ (reference sequence). The CDR3 contains 13 residues. The CDR3 reads CASSPRTNEKLFF. The CDR3 DNA sequence: TGTGCCAGCAGCCCTCGGACAAATGAAAAACTGTTTTTT.

The chain recombines TRBV7-2 with TRBJ2-3; TRBD2 matches at 9 bases. The CDR3 spans 19 residues. Trimming cost V 4 bases and J 0 bases; bases outside gene matches: 14. Germline lookup yields CDR1 SGHTA and CDR2 FQGNSA. The CDR3 is CASSSPAGNAGGSTDTQYF. For the CDR3, the DNA is TGTGCCAGCAGCTCCCCGGCGGGCAACGCGGGAGGGAGCACAGATACGCAGTATTTT.

This clonotype was counted a few times. This chain joins TRBV20-1 and TRBJ2-1, with D possibly TRBD1 on 6 matching bases. The ends were cut back, 5 bases at V and 0 bases at J, with 14 bases in the middle. Germline CDR1 is DFQATT and CDR2 is SNEGSKA (reference sequence). The CDR3 extends over 15 amino acids. CDR3 bases: TGCAGTGCTTCCGGACAGAAGAGCTCCTACAATGAGCAGTTCTTC. Its protein is CSASGQKSSYNEQFF.

Many counts were recorded for this clonotype. The chain uses TRBV27 and TRBJ1-5; maybe TRBD1 (5 bases). CDR1 and CDR2 (germline): MNHEY, SMNVEV (reference sequence). The CDR3 is made up of 14 amino acids. Trimming took off 4 bases at V and 3 bases at J, with 10 bases between the two ends. The DNA for the CDR3 is TGTGCCAGCAGTTATGACAGTGCCAATCAGCCCCAGCATTTT. It yields the protein CASSYDSANQPQHF.

A few counts support this clonotype. This rearrangement joins TRBV12-3 or TRBV12-4 to TRBJ2-2; D possibly matches TRBD1 or TRBD2 (5 bases each). The CDR3 loop spans 15 amino acids. The V end lost 5 bases, the J end lost 6 bases, and 16 bases lay between the germline ends. The CDR3 is CASSGTGTRPGELFF. The CDR3 DNA sequence: TGTGCCAGCAGTGGGACCGGGACCCGTCCCGGGGAGCTGTTTTTT.

This chain connects TRBV7-8 to TRBJ2-5, with D possibly matching TRBD2 (6 bases). Germline V CDR1 and CDR2: SGHVS, FQNEAQ. The CDR3 runs to 13 residues. The ends were cut back, 7 bases at V and 11 bases at J, with 20 bases in the middle. CDR3 DNA: TGTGCCAGCAACTTCGGGGAGGCCCCGGAGCAGTACTTC. Translation gives CASNFGEAPEQYF.

This clonotype was recorded a few times. This sequence joins TRBV9 and TRBJ2-7, with D possibly being TRBD1 (6 bases). In germline, CDR1 is SGDLS, CDR2 YYNGEE. The V end lost 3 bases, the J end lost 6 bases, and 16 bases lay between the germline ends. The CDR3 contains 14 residues. This CDR3 reads CASSARQEYSEQYF. The CDR3 DNA sequence: TGTGCCAGCAGCGCCCGACAGGAATACAGCGAGCAGTACTTC.

At least ten counts were recorded for this clonotype. The chain is built from TRBV29-1 and TRBJ1-2, with D tentatively TRBD1 (5 bases). V was cut by 4 bases and J by 2 bases, with 8 bases left in between. Germline V gives CDR1 SQVTM, CDR2 ANQGSEA. The CDR3 sequence is 12 residues long. The CDR3 sequence: CSVVRVNYGYTF. The CDR3 region has the DNA TGCAGCGTTGTCAGGGTAAACTATGGCTACACCTTC.

This clonotype appeared many times. This sequence joins TRBV20-1 and TRBJ1-2; 8 bases align to TRBD1. V trimming: 5 bases; J trimming: 0 bases; junction bases outside the gene matches: 14. Germline V gene data show CDR1 as DFQATT and CDR2 as SNEGSKA (reference sequence). The CDR3 runs to 17 residues. CDR3 coding DNA: TGCAGTGCTGAACTGCAGGGGGCGATCAAGGCTAACTATGGCTACACCTTC. Amino acids: CSAELQGAIKANYGYTF.

This clonotype was recorded many times. The chain carries TRBV4-1 and TRBJ2-1; D possibly corresponds to TRBD2 (8 bases). Trimming took 1 base from V and 12 from J, leaving 19 bases between them. Germline CDR1 and CDR2: MGHRA and YSYEKL. The CDR3 has 15 amino acids. The CDR3 sequence is CASSQASGRGRRQFF. DNA for the CDR3: TGCGCCAGCAGCCAAGCATCCGGGAGGGGGCGGCGGCAGTTCTTC.

This clonotype was found many times. V gene TRBV10-3 combines with J gene TRBJ2-1; the match to TRBD2 covers 10 bases. The length of the CDR3 is 14 residues. Germline CDR1 and CDR2: ENHRY and SYGVKD. The trim removed 6 bases at V and 6 bases at J, leaving 5 bases unmatched. This CDR3 is CAIRTGTSVNEQFF. The DNA of the CDR3 is TGTGCCATCAGGACCGGGACTAGCGTCAATGAGCAGTTCTTC.

The chain joins TRBV12-3 or TRBV12-4 to TRBJ2-5; 12 positions agree with TRBD2. This CDR3 spans 16 amino acids. V dropped 6 bases and J dropped 4; count of bases not matched to a gene: 9. The CDR3 spells CASSTFLAGGPETQYF. In DNA, the CDR3 is TGTGCCAGCAGCACTTTCCTAGCGGGAGGGCCAGAGACCCAGTACTTC.

The chain is built from TRBV20-1 and TRBJ2-3; 10 bases fit TRBD2. The CDR3 extends over 16 amino acids. V shed 5 bases, J shed 0 bases, and the junction held 8 bases outside the gene matches. Germline loops: CDR1 DFQATT, CDR2 SNEGSKA (reference sequence). The CDR3 loop reads CSARRLAGHSTDTQYF. The CDR3 DNA reads TGCAGTGCTCGCCGACTAGCGGGCCATAGCACAGATACGCAGTATTTT.